This is a list of T cell receptor beta chains from one sample in a study of naive and memory T cell subsets. TCRdb passed the UMI-ligation and nested PCR reads through MiXCR, listing each CDR3 protein once. Of some 85,000 distinct CDR3 sequences listed, 13% are singletons. The sequencing sample was made of central memory CD4+ T cells from blood. The receptors shown here come from a human donor in good health. The CDR3 runs from the conserved cysteine through the conserved F or W. The order of the fields is V gene, D gene, J gene, clone size, CDR3 protein, CDR3 DNA. The D gene is left open where the match is weak. Clone sizes are given selectively: once, few, many, or a class where the clone is expanded.

>TRBV15|TRBD1|TRBJ2-1|many
CATSRDARGQWDEQFF
TGTGCCACCAGCAGAGATGCCAGGGGGCAATGGGATGAGCAGTTCTTC
>TRBV5-4|-|TRBJ2-7|many
CASSATRGSTYEQYF
TGTGCCAGCAGCGCAACCAGGGGCTCAACCTACGAGCAGTACTTC
>TRBV19|-|TRBJ2-1|many
CASNRDTTYNEQFF
TGTGCCAGTAACCGGGACACCACCTACAATGAGCAGTTCTTC
>TRBV29-1|-|TRBJ2-2|many
CSAARARGSTGELFF
TGCAGCGCCGCCCGCGCCAGGGGAAGCACCGGGGAGCTGTTTTTT
>TRBV6-5|-|TRBJ1-2|-
CASSYSLYYGYTF
TGTGCCAGCAGTTACTCTCTTTACTATGGCTACACCTTC
>TRBV5-1|TRBD1|TRBJ1-5|few
CASSLGGTGEQPQHF
TGCGCCAGCAGCTTGGGGGGGACAGGTGAACAGCCCCAGCATTTT
>TRBV6-2/TRBV6-3|-|TRBJ2-4|few
CASSYSGQLAKNIQYF
TGTGCCAGCAGTTACTCGGGACAACTAGCCAAAAACATTCAGTACTTC
>TRBV5-1|TRBD1|TRBJ1-2|many
CASRIPGQEEGTYGYTF
TGCGCCAGCAGGATTCCGGGACAGGAGGAAGGTACCTATGGCTACACCTTC
>TRBV24-1|-|TRBJ1-5|-
CATSDTENQPQHF
TGTGCCACCAGTGATACGGAGAATCAGCCCCAGCATTTT
>TRBV12-3/TRBV12-4|-|TRBJ1-1|many
CASSLARNTEAFF
TGTGCCAGCAGTTTAGCCAGGAACACTGAAGCTTTCTTT
>TRBV10-2|TRBD2|TRBJ2-1|few
CASSESREGEQFF
TGCGCCAGCAGTGAGTCGAGGGAGGGTGAGCAGTTCTTC
>TRBV2|TRBD2|TRBJ2-3|-
CASSEERGSTDTQYF
TGTGCCAGCAGTGAGGAGCGGGGTAGCACAGATACGCAGTATTTT
>TRBV30|TRBD2|TRBJ2-4|many
CAWSIGLAENIQYF
TGTGCCTGGAGTATCGGACTAGCGGAAAACATTCAGTACTTC
>TRBV10-3|-|TRBJ2-5|many
CAISEGGSETQYF
TGTGCCATCAGTGAGGGGGGATCCGAGACCCAGTACTTC
>TRBV29-1|-|TRBJ1-1|many
CSVAPSGGTEAFF
TGCAGCGTGGCACCCTCCGGCGGCACTGAAGCTTTCTTT
>TRBV30|-|TRBJ2-7|many
CAWNRGTSSYEQYF
TGTGCCTGGAATAGGGGCACTAGCTCCTACGAGCAGTACTTC
>TRBV9|-|TRBJ1-3|few
CASSVGAQFSGNTIYF
TGTGCCAGCAGCGTAGGAGCACAGTTCTCTGGAAACACCATATATTTT
>TRBV30|TRBD2|TRBJ2-1|-
CAWTLKAGGPREFF
TGTGCCTGGACTTTGAAAGCGGGAGGGCCGCGGGAGTTCTTC
>TRBV7-2|TRBD1|TRBJ1-3|few
CASSPDRVSGNTIYF
TGTGCCAGCAGCCCCGACAGGGTCTCTGGAAACACCATATATTTT
>TRBV12-3/TRBV12-4|-|TRBJ1-5|many
CASSLGSSYSNQPQHF
TGTGCCAGCAGTTTGGGGTCCAGTTATAGCAATCAGCCCCAGCATTTT
>TRBV20-1|TRBD2|TRBJ2-7|few
CSALGTSGRTYEQYF
TGCAGTGCCCTGGGGACTAGCGGGAGAACCTACGAGCAGTACTTC
>TRBV29-1|-|TRBJ2-1|-
CSVDVRGSYNEQFF
TGCAGCGTTGACGTTCGGGGGTCATACAATGAGCAGTTCTTC
>TRBV5-1|-|TRBJ1-1|-
CASSVQGDNTEAFF
TGCGCCAGCAGTGTCCAGGGTGATAACACTGAAGCTTTCTTT
>TRBV14|-|TRBJ1-1|many
CASSASYMGRGVSNTEAFF
TGTGCCAGCAGCGCCTCTTATATGGGGCGCGGTGTGTCTAACACTGAAGCTTTCTTT
>TRBV5-5|TRBD2|TRBJ2-1|-
CASRATSGSFTVEQFF
TGTGCCAGCAGAGCGACTAGCGGGAGTTTTACGGTTGAGCAGTTCTTC
>TRBV20-1|TRBD2|TRBJ2-1|few
CSARDSGTSGSTYNEQFF
TGCAGTGCTAGAGATTCCGGCACTAGCGGGAGTACCTACAATGAGCAGTTCTTC
>TRBV28|-|TRBJ2-7|many
CASSEYYEQYF
TGTGCCAGCAGTGAGTACTACGAGCAGTACTTC
>TRBV5-1|-|TRBJ1-5|few
CASSSVPDQPQHF
TGCGCCAGCAGCTCCGTCCCGGATCAGCCCCAGCATTTT
>TRBV19|TRBD2|TRBJ2-3|-
CASSISGASGSVTDTQYF
TGTGCCAGTAGCATCTCCGGGGCTAGCGGGAGTGTCACAGATACGCAGTATTTT
>TRBV28|TRBD2|TRBJ2-2|many
CASIRSGSRAGELFF
TGTGCCAGCATCCGTAGCGGGAGTCGGGCCGGGGAGCTGTTTTTT
>TRBV4-2|TRBD2|TRBJ2-7|few
CASSQVSGLADEQYF
TGTGCCAGCAGCCAAGTCTCGGGACTAGCGGACGAGCAGTACTTC
>TRBV14|-|TRBJ2-1|-
CASSKVNYEQFF
TGTGCCAGCAGCAAAGTTAACTATGAGCAGTTCTTC
>TRBV7-2|-|TRBJ1-5|-
CASSTGRGVQPQHF
TGTGCCAGCAGCACTGGAAGGGGGGTTCAGCCCCAGCATTTT
>TRBV19|TRBD2|TRBJ2-5|few
CASSDELALQETQYF
TGTGCCAGTAGCGACGAACTAGCGCTGCAAGAGACCCAGTACTTC
>TRBV7-9|TRBD2|TRBJ2-3|few
CASSTLAGDIGADTQYF
TGTGCCAGCAGCACCTTAGCGGGAGATATTGGGGCAGATACGCAGTATTTT
>TRBV12-3/TRBV12-4|-|TRBJ2-1|-
CASSLANRYNEQFF
TGTGCCAGCAGTTTAGCGAACAGGTACAATGAGCAGTTCTTC